This TCR beta chain was identified during a study of control samples from healthy donors and cancer patients. Libraries were prepared by immunoSEQ multiplex PCR; TCRdb keeps only in-frame clonotypes and omits some of them. Counted here are 45,000 to 55,000 clones, about 93% occurring once; the ten biggest clones make up around 20%. Germline CDR1 SNHLY, CDR2 FYNNEI. CDR3 length: 16 residues. Trimming took 3 bases from V and 1 from J, leaving 12 bases between them. This sequence joins TRBV2 and TRBJ2-2, with D perhaps matching TRBD1 (6 bases). Sequencing used PBMCs. This TCR derives from a woman between 50 and 59 years old with head and neck cancer. The CDR3 nucleotides read TGTGCCAGCAGTGAGGGGGCGACAGAGAACACCGGGGAGCTGTTTTTT. This sequence encodes CASSEGATENTGELFF.